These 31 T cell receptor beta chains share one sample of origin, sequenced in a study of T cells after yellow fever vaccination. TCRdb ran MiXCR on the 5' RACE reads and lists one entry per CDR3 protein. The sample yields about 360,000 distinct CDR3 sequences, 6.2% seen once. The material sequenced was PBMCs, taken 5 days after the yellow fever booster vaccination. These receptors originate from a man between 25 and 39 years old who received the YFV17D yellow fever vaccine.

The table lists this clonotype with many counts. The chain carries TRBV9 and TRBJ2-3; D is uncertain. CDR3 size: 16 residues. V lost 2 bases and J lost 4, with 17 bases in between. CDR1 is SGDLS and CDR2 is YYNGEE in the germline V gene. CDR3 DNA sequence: TGTGCCAGCAGCGTGGCTCCAAGGGTGTTCGCAGATACGCAGTATTTT. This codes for CASSVAPRVFADTQYF. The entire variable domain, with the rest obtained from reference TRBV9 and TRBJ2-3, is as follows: DSGVTQTPKHLITATGQRVTLRCSPRSGDLSVYWYQQSLDQGLQFLIQYYNGEERAKGNILERFSAQQFPDLHSELNLSSLELGDSALYFCASSVAPRVFADTQYFGPGTRLTVL.

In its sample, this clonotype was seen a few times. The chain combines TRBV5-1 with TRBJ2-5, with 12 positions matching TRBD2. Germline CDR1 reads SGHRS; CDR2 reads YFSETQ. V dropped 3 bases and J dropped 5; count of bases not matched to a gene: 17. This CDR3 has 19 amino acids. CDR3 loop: CASSSLWTSGTTPQETQYF. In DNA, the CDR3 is TGCGCCAGCAGCTCCCTTTGGACTAGCGGGACCACCCCGCAGGAGACCCAGTACTTC.

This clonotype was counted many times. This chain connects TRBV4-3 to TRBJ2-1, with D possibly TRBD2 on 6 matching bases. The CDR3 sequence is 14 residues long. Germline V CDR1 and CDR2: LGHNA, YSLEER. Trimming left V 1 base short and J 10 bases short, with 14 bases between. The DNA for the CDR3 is TGCGCCAGCAGCCAAGTAATCAGGGCGGGGGAGCAGTTCTTC. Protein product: CASSQVIRAGEQFF.

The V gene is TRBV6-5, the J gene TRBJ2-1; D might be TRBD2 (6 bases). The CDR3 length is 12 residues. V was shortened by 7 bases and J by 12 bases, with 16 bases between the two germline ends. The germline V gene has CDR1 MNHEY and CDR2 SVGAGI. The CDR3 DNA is TGTGCCAGCACCACCCCCGGGGGTGTGCAGTTCTTC. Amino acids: CASTTPGGVQFF.

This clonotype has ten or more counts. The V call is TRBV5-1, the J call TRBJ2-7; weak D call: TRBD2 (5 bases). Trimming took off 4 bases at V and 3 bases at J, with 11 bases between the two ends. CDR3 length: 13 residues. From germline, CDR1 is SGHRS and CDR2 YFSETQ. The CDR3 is CASSPGRDYEQYF. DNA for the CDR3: TGCGCCAGCAGCCCCGGACGGGACTACGAGCAGTACTTC.

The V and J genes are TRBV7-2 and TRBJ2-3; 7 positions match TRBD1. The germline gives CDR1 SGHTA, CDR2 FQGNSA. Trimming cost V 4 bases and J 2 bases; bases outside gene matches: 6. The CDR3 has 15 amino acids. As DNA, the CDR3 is TGTGCCAGCAGCTCCTGGACAGGCCTCACAGATACGCAGTATTTT. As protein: CASSSWTGLTDTQYF.

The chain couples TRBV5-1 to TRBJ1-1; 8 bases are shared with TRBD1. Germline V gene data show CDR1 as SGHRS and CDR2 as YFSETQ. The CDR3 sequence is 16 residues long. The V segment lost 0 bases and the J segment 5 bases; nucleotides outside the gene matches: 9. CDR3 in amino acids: CASSLAGAGGLTEAFF. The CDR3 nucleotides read TGCGCCAGCAGCTTGGCCGGGGCAGGGGGCTTGACTGAAGCTTTCTTT.

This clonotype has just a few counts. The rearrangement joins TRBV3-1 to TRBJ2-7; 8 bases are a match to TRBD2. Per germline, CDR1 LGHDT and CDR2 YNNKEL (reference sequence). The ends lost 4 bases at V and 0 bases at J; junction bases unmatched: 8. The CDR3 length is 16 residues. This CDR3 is CASSRISSGPSYEQYF. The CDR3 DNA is TGTGCCAGCAGCCGCATTTCTAGCGGGCCCTCCTACGAGCAGTACTTC.

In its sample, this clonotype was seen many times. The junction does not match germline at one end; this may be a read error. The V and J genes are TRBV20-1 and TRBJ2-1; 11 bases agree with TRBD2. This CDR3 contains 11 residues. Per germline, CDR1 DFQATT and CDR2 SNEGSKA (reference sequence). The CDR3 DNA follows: TGCAGTGCTAGACAACAACTAGCGGGAGATTTC. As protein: CSARQQLAGDF.

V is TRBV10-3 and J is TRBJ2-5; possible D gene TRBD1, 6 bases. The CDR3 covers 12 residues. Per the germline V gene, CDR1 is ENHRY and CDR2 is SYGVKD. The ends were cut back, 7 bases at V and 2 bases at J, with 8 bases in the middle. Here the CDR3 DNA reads TGTGCCATCAAAACAGGGCAAGAGACCCAGTACTTC. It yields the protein CAIKTGQETQYF.

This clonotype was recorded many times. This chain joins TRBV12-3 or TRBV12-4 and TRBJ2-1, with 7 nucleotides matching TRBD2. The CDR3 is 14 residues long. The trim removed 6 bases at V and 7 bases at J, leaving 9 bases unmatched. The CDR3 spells CASRGTIDGNEQFF. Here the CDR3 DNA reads TGTGCCAGCAGAGGGACTATAGACGGGAATGAGCAGTTCTTC.

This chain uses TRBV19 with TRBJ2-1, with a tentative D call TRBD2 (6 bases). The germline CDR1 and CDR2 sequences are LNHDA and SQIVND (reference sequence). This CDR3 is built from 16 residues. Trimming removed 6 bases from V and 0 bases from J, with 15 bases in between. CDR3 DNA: TGTGCCAGTAGAAGGGGCGGGGCGGACTCCTACAATGAGCAGTTCTTC. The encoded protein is CASRRGGADSYNEQFF.

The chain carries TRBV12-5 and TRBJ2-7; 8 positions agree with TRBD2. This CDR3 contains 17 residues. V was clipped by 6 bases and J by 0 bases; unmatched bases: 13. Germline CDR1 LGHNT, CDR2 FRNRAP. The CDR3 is CASGGGAGALGSYEQYF. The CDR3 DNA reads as TGTGCTAGTGGGGGGGGAGCGGGAGCCTTAGGCTCCTACGAGCAGTACTTC.

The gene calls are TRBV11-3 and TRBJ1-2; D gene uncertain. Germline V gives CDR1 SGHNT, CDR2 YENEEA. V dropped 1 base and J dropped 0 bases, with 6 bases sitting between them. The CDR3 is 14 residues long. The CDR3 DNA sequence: TGTGCCAGCAGCTTAGTCCCACCTAACTATGGCTACACCTTC. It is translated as CASSLVPPNYGYTF.

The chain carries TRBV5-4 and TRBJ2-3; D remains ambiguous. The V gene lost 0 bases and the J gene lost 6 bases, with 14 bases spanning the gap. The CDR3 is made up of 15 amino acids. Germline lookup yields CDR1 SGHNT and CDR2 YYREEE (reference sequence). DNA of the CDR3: TGTGCCAGCAGCTTGGAAAGACTTTATGGGGATACGCAGTATTTT. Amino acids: CASSLERLYGDTQYF.

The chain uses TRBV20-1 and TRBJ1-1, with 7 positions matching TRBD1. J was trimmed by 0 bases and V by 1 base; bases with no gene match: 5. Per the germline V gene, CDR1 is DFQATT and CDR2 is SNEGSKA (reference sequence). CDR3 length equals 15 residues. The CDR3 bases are TGCAGTGCTAGAGTAAGACAGGGTGTGAACACTGAAGCTTTCTTT. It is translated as CSARVRQGVNTEAFF.

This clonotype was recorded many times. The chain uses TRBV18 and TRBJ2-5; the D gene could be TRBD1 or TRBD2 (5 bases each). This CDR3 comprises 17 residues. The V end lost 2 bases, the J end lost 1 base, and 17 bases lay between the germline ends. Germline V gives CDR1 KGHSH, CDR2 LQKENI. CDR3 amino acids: CASSPSGRRGAQETQYF. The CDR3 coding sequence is TGTGCCAGCTCACCATCGGGACGAAGGGGAGCCCAAGAGACCCAGTACTTC.

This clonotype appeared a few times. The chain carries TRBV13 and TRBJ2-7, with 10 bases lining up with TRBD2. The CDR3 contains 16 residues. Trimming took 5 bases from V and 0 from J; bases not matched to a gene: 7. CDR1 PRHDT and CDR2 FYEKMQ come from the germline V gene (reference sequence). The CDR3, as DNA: TGTGCCAGCAGCGTAACAGCGGGAGGGCCCTCCTACGAGCAGTACTTC. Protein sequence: CASSVTAGGPSYEQYF.

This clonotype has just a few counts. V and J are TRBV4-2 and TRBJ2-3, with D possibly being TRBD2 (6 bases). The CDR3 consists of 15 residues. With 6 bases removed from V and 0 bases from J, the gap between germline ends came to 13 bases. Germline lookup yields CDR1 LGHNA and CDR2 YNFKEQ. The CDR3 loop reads CASSSRTTSTDTQYF. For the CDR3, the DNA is TGTGCCAGCAGTAGCAGGACTACTAGCACAGATACGCAGTATTTT.

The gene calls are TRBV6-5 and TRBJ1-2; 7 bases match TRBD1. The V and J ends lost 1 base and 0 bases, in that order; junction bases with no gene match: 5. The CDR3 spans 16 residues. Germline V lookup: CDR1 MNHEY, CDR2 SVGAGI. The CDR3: CASSYFRDRTNYGYTF. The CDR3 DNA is TGTGCCAGCAGTTACTTCCGGGACAGAACTAACTATGGCTACACCTTC.

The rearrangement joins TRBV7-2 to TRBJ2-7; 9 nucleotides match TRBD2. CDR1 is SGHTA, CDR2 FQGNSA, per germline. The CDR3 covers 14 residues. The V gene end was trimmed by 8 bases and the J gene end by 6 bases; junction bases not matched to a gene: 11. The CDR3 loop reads CASCRTSDSLEQYF. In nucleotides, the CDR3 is TGTGCCAGCTGTAGGACTAGCGACTCCCTCGAGCAGTACTTC.

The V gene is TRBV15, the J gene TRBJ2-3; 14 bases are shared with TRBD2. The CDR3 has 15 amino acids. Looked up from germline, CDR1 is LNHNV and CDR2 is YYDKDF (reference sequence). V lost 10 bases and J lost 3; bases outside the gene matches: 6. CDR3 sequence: CASGTSGRRTDTQYF. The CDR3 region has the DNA TGTGCCAGCGGGACTAGCGGGAGAAGGACAGATACGCAGTATTTT.

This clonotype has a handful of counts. CDR3 sequence reads: CASSRGLRGDYGYTF. CDR3 DNA: TGTGCCAGCAGCCGGGGTCTAAGGGGCGACTATGGCTACACCTTC. This chain links TRBV13 with TRBJ1-2; a weak D match, TRBD1 (5 bases). V was clipped by 5 bases and J by 3 bases, with 16 bases between them. This CDR3 is 15 amino acids long. Germline V gene data show CDR1 as PRHDT and CDR2 as FYEKMQ (reference sequence).

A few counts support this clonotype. In DNA form, the CDR3 reads TGTGCCAGCAGTTTTACAGGGTACACCGGGGAGCTGTTTTTT. As protein: CASSFTGYTGELFF. The rearrangement uses TRBV12-3 or TRBV12-4 and TRBJ2-2, with a tentative D call TRBD1 (6 bases). This CDR3 is 14 amino acids long. V lost 3 bases and J 3 bases, leaving 8 bases between the germline ends.

The CDR3 DNA reads TGTGCCATCGGGCCGGGACAGAAAATACAAGAGACCCAGTACTTC. As protein: CAIGPGQKIQETQYF. The V gene is TRBV10-3, the J gene TRBJ2-5; TRBD1 matches at 7 bases. The trim removed 8 bases at V and 2 bases at J, leaving 11 bases unmatched. Per germline, CDR1 ENHRY and CDR2 SYGVKD. The CDR3 is 15 residues long.

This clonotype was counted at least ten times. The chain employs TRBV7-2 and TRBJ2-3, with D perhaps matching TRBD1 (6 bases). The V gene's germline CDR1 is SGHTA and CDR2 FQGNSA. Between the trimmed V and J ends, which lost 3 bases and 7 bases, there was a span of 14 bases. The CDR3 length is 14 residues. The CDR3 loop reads CASSFRDTSNTQYF. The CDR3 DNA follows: TGTGCCAGCAGCTTCCGGGACACCTCAAATACGCAGTATTTT.

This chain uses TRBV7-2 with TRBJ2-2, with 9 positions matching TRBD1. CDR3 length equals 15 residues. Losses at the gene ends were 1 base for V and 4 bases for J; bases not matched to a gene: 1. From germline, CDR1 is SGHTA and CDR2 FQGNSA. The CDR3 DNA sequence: TGTGCCAGCAGCTTAGACAGGGGGCTCACCGGGGAGCTGTTTTTT. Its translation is CASSLDRGLTGELFF.

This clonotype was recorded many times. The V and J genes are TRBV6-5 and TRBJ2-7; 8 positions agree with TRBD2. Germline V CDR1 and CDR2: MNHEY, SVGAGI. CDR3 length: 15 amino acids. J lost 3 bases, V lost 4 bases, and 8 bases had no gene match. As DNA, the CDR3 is TGTGCCAGCAGTTTCTTCAGCGGGAGTAGCTACGAGCAGTACTTC. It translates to CASSFFSGSSYEQYF.

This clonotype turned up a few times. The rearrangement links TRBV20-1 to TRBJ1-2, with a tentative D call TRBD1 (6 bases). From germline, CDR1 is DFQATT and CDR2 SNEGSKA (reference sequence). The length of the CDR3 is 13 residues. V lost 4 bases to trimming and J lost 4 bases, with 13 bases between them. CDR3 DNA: TGCAGTGCTACAAGCAGGGGTGGCTATGGCTACACCTTC. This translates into CSATSRGGYGYTF.

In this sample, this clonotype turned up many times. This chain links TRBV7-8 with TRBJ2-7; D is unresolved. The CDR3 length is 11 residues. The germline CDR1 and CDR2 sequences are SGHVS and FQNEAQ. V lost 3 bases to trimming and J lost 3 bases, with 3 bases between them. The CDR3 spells CASSFDYEQYF. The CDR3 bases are TGTGCCAGCAGCTTCGACTACGAGCAGTACTTC.

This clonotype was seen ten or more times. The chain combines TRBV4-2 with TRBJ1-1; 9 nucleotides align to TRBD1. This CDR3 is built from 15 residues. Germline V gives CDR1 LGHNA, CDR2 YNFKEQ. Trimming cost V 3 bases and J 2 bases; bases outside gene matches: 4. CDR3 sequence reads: CASSHKDRGNTEAFF. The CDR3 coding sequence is TGTGCCAGCAGCCACAAGGACAGGGGAAACACTGAAGCTTTCTTT.